A selection of T cell receptor beta chains follows, all from one sample in a study of blood T cell repertoires in COVID-19. The data were produced by immunoSEQ multiplex PCR, yet TCRdb's version contains in-frame clones alone and is incomplete. Among a few hundred thousand clones, roughly 88% were seen once, and the ten largest hold approximately 2.3%. Sequencing was performed on PBMCs or T cells enriched from blood (not recorded which). These receptors all come from a woman aged 40 to 50 with acute COVID-19. Each CDR3 is given with its conserved first and last residue. The D gene is left open where the match is weak. Clone size appears in some rows only: once, few, many, or a class for an expanded clone.

clone_size j_call d_call v_call cdr3_aa cdr3_nt
NA TRBJ2-2 TRBD2 TRBV5-8 CASSVSGRAGELFF TGTGCCAGCAGCGTGAGCGGGAGGGCCGGGGAGCTGTTTTTT
NA TRBJ2-3 TRBD2 TRBV11-2 CASSSPAGGLPDTQYF TGTGCCAGCAGCTCTCCAGCGGGAGGCCTTCCAGATACGCAGTATTTT
NA TRBJ2-2 NA TRBV2 CASSGASPGELFF TGTGCCAGCAGTGGGGCCTCCCCCGGGGAGCTGTTTTTT
NA TRBJ1-2 NA TRBV10-3 CAISESAGLSGYTF TGTGCCATCAGTGAGTCTGCGGGATTAAGTGGCTACACCTTC
NA TRBJ2-7 TRBD2 TRBV4-2 CASSQEFAGGIHEQYF TGTGCCAGCAGCCAAGAGTTCGCGGGGGGGATCCACGAGCAGTACTTC
once TRBJ1-1 NA TRBV5-4 CASSLARGLNTEAFF TGTGCCAGCAGCTTGGCCAGAGGCTTGAACACTGAAGCTTTCTTT
NA TRBJ1-5 TRBD1 TRBV5-6 CASSRDRENQPQHF TGTGCCAGCAGCCGGGACAGGGAGAATCAGCCCCAGCATTTT
NA TRBJ2-5 TRBD2 TRBV7-9 CASYNSGSGETQYF TGTGCCAGCTATAATAGCGGGAGTGGAGAGACCCAGTACTTC
NA TRBJ2-1 NA TRBV6-5 CASSPGGRNEQFF TGTGCCAGCAGCCCCGGGGGGCGTAATGAGCAGTTCTTC
NA TRBJ2-3 NA TRBV4-3 CASSLRLGTDTQYF TGCGCCAGCAGCCTGCGACTGGGCACAGATACGCAGTATTTT
once TRBJ1-6 TRBD1 TRBV29-1 CSVGTGGNSPLHF TGCAGCGTCGGGACAGGGGGAAATTCACCCCTCCACTTT
NA TRBJ2-1 TRBD2 TRBV6-2/TRBV6-3 CASSGLAGGVNEQFF TGTGCCAGCAGTGGACTAGCGGGAGGGGTAAATGAGCAGTTCTTC
NA TRBJ2-1 TRBD2 TRBV7-2 CASIGGGAFHQFF TGTGCCAGCATCGGCGGGGGGGCCTTCCACCAGTTCTTC
NA TRBJ2-2 TRBD2 TRBV19 CASSARLAGGPTGELFF TGTGCCAGTAGTGCGCGACTAGCGGGAGGGCCCACCGGGGAGCTGTTTTTT
NA TRBJ1-5 NA TRBV19 CASKQNSNQPQHF TGTGCCAGTAAACAGAATAGCAATCAGCCCCAGCATTTT
NA TRBJ1-5 NA TRBV29-1 CSVVHPQPQHF TGCAGCGTTGTTCATCCTCAGCCCCAGCATTTT
once TRBJ1-5 TRBD1 TRBV12-3/TRBV12-4 CASYRGGNQPQHF TGTGCCAGCTACAGGGGAGGCAATCAGCCCCAGCATTTT
once TRBJ2-6 NA TRBV30 CAWSVGGRGANVLTF TGTGCCTGGAGTGTAGGAGGGCGCGGGGCCAACGTCCTGACTTTC
NA TRBJ2-3 NA TRBV10-2 CASSEDNGGRGKDTQYF TGCGCCAGCAGTGAGGACAACGGGGGGCGGGGGAAAGATACGCAGTATTTT
once TRBJ1-5 NA TRBV12-3/TRBV12-4 CASSWSNQPQHF TGTGCCAGCAGTTGGAGTAATCAGCCCCAGCATTTT
NA TRBJ2-5 NA TRBV3-1/TRBV3-2 CASSLQGGETQYF TGTGCCAGCAGCTTACAGGGGGGGGAGACCCAGTACTTC
few TRBJ1-6 TRBD1 TRBV6-5 CASRQGAPQSPLHF TGTGCCAGCCGGCAGGGGGCGCCCCAGTCACCCCTCCACTTT
few TRBJ1-5 NA TRBV2 CASSYDSGNQPQHF TGTGCCAGCAGTTACGACAGTGGCAATCAGCCCCAGCATTTT
NA TRBJ1-4 TRBD1 TRBV2 CASSETRPDRTEKLFF TGTGCCAGCAGTGAAACCAGACCGGACAGGACTGAAAAACTGTTTTTT
few TRBJ1-1 NA TRBV19 CASSKAGDTEAFF TGTGCCAGTAGCAAGGCAGGGGACACTGAAGCTTTCTTT
NA TRBJ1-3 NA TRBV27 CASTPDRLHSGNTIYF TGTGCCAGCACCCCGGACAGACTCCACTCTGGAAACACCATATATTTT